The 17 T cell receptor beta chains listed next were all sequenced from one sample in a study of cytomegalovirus exposure and HLA in healthy donors. Clones were read by immunoSEQ multiplex PCR, and TCRdb kept only the in-frame ones, dropping some. The sample includes roughly 120,000 clones, around 88% seen only once; the top ten take around 5.1%. Material for sequencing was PBMCs. These receptors all stem from a man between 18 and 29 years old in good health and CMV-seronegative.

The chain links TRBV7-9 to TRBJ1-6; tentatively, D is TRBD1 (6 bases). Trimming took off 5 bases at V and 11 bases at J, with 19 bases between the two ends. Germline loops: CDR1 SEHNR, CDR2 FQNEAQ (reference sequence). The CDR3 length is 15 residues. The CDR3 reads CASSESGQGQAPLHF. The DNA for the CDR3 is TGTGCCAGCAGCGAGTCGGGCCAGGGGCAGGCACCCCTCCACTTT.

This clone was counted ten times or more. The chain carries TRBV19 and TRBJ2-7, with D perhaps TRBD2 (5 bases). CDR3 length: 13 amino acids. Trimming pared 6 bases from V and 6 bases from J, leaving 15 bases between. In germline, CDR1 is LNHDA, CDR2 SQIVND (reference sequence). Here the CDR3 reads CASSQPPRGEQYF. The CDR3 DNA is TGTGCCAGTAGCCAACCCCCCCGGGGCGAGCAGTACTTC.

This chain connects TRBV7-2 to TRBJ2-3, with TRBD2 identical over 9 bases. With 4 bases clipped from V and 6 bases from J, the junction kept 8 bases outside the gene matches. CDR1 is SGHTA and CDR2 is FQGNSA in the germline V gene. The CDR3 spans 15 residues. CDR3 sequence reads: CASSYSSGAVDTQYF. CDR3 bases: TGTGCCAGCAGCTATTCTAGCGGGGCCGTCGATACGCAGTATTTT.

The rearrangement uses TRBV6-4 and TRBJ1-2; 7 bases map to TRBD1. Germline loops: CDR1 MRHNA, CDR2 SNTAGT. This CDR3 has 15 amino acids. V was pared by 6 bases and J by 0 bases, with 7 bases of the junction left unmatched. The CDR3 nucleotides are TGTGCCAGCAGGCCACAGGGGCCGTCTAACTATGGCTACACCTTC. It codes for CASRPQGPSNYGYTF.

This sequence joins TRBV19 and TRBJ1-2, with D unclear. CDR3 length equals 15 residues. CDR1 and CDR2 (germline): LNHDA, SQIVND (reference sequence). Trimming removed 5 bases at V and 4 bases at J, with 17 bases between. Here the CDR3 reads CASSASLTGGYGYTF. CDR3 in DNA: TGTGCCAGTAGTGCCAGTCTCACCGGCGGCTATGGCTACACCTTC.

This clone turned up a few times. The J gene is TRBJ2-3, the V gene TRBV27; 8 bases line up with TRBD2. CDR3 length: 16 residues. Losses at the gene ends were 2 bases for V and 2 bases for J; bases not matched to a gene: 6. Germline V lookup: CDR1 MNHEY, CDR2 SMNVEV (reference sequence). The CDR3 bases are TGTGCCAGCAGTTTAAGCGGGGGCCGAGCCACAGATACGCAGTATTTT. Translating it yields CASSLSGGRATDTQYF.

The chain recombines TRBV25-1 with TRBJ2-4; D unclear. This CDR3 region has 14 residues. Germline V gene lookup returns CDR1 MGHDK and CDR2 SYGVNS. Trimming took 2 bases from V and 4 from J, leaving 9 bases between them. The CDR3 DNA follows: TGTGCCAGCAGTGAAGAACAGCCAAAAAACATTCAGTACTTC. Translated: CASSEEQPKNIQYF. The complete variable domain, with remaining parts taken from reference TRBV25-1 and TRBJ2-4, reads EADIYQTPRYLVIGTGKKITLECSQTMGHDKMYWYQQDPGMELHLIHYSYGVNSTEKGDLSSESTVSRIRTEHFPLTLESARPSHTSQYLCASSEEQPKNIQYFGAGTRLSVL.

The chain recombines TRBV29-1 with TRBJ2-7; D is unresolved. This CDR3 comprises 13 residues. V was pared by 6 bases and J by 3 bases, with 15 bases between. Germline V gene sequence: CDR1 SQVTM, CDR2 ANQGSEA. The CDR3 sequence is CSVPRDGGYEQYF. CDR3 coding DNA: TGCAGCGTCCCCCGAGACGGCGGCTACGAGCAGTACTTC.

This clone has just a few counts. The chain has TRBV6-5 and TRBJ1-1; D not certain. V lost 6 bases and J lost 1, with 15 bases in between. Germline V gene lookup returns CDR1 MNHEY and CDR2 SVGAGI. CDR3 length: 15 amino acids. CDR3 nucleotide sequence: TGTGCCAGCAGGGGCCGACGTGGATCGAACACTGAAGCTTTCTTT. This gives the protein CASRGRRGSNTEAFF.

The rearrangement links TRBV6-6 to TRBJ1-5; TRBD1 agrees at 7 bases. V trimming: 6 bases; J trimming: 0 bases; junction bases outside the gene matches: 5. There are 15 residues in the CDR3. Germline-derived CDR1 and CDR2 are MNHNY and SVGAGI (reference sequence). For the CDR3, the DNA is TGTGCCAGCAGGGTCCAGGGGGGTAGCAATCAGCCCCAGCATTTT. Protein: CASRVQGGSNQPQHF.

The chain is built from TRBV7-9 and TRBJ2-6, with TRBD1 matching over 8 bases. The V segment lost 5 bases and the J segment 2 bases; nucleotides outside the gene matches: 2. Germline assignment: CDR1 SEHNR and CDR2 FQNEAQ (reference sequence). The CDR3 is 15 residues long. CDR3 in amino acids: CASSLDRAGANVLTF. The CDR3 DNA reads as TGTGCCAGCAGCCTGGACAGGGCTGGGGCCAACGTCCTGACTTTC.

The chain employs TRBV19 and TRBJ2-2; possible D gene TRBD2, 6 bases. Germline CDR1 LNHDA, CDR2 SQIVND (reference sequence). The CDR3 runs 16 residues. V lost 3 bases and J 0 bases, leaving 11 bases between the germline ends. CDR3 nucleotide sequence: TGTGCCAGTAGTATCTGGGCGGGAACGAACACCGGGGAGCTGTTTTTT. Translated: CASSIWAGTNTGELFF. Supplemented by reference TRBV19 and TRBJ2-2, the full variable domain reads DGGITQSPKYLFRKEGQNVTLSCEQNLNHDAMYWYRQDPGQGLRLIYYSQIVNDFQKGDIAEGYSVSREKKESFPLTVTSAQKNPTAFYLCASSIWAGTNTGELFFGEGSRLTVL.

This clone was counted a single time. The chain recombines TRBV6-1 with TRBJ1-1; the D gene is possibly TRBD1 (6 bases). The germline V gene has CDR1 MNHNS and CDR2 SASEGT. V shed 0 bases and J shed 0 bases, with 11 bases lying between them. This CDR3 is 16 amino acids long. CDR3: CASSEAPGQMNTEAFF. The DNA of the CDR3 is TGTGCCAGCAGTGAAGCCCCGGGACAAATGAACACTGAAGCTTTCTTT.

This clone has just one count. The V gene is TRBV5-1, the J gene TRBJ2-2; 14 positions agree with TRBD2. Germline CDR1 SGHRS, CDR2 YFSETQ. V was pared by 4 bases and J by 1 base, with 12 bases of the junction left unmatched. The CDR3 totals 20 residues. CDR3: CASSRQGTSGSLGNTGELFF. For the CDR3, the DNA is TGCGCCAGCAGCCGCCAAGGGACTAGCGGGAGTCTAGGGAACACCGGGGAGCTGTTTTTT.

The chain combines TRBV9 with TRBJ2-3; 8 bases line up with TRBD2. This CDR3 comprises 14 residues. Germline CDR1 and CDR2: SGDLS and YYNGEE. V shed 6 bases, J shed 0 bases, and the junction held 3 bases outside the gene matches. CDR3 sequence reads: CASNRGGSTDTQYF. CDR3 DNA: TGTGCCAGCAACCGGGGGGGAAGCACAGATACGCAGTATTTT.

The rearrangement links TRBV27 to TRBJ1-1; D call uncertain. Trimming removed 5 bases from V and 4 bases from J, with 14 bases in between. The CDR3 is made up of 14 amino acids. Germline assignment: CDR1 MNHEY and CDR2 SMNVEV (reference sequence). CDR3 amino acids: CASSGARFSTEAFF. In nucleotides, the CDR3 is TGTGCCAGCAGTGGCGCGAGGTTTTCCACTGAAGCTTTCTTT.

V gene TRBV2 combines with J gene TRBJ2-2; TRBD1 aligns across 7 bases. Germline trimming cut 6 bases from V and 6 bases from J; bases unmatched to any gene: 4. The germline gives CDR1 SNHLY, CDR2 FYNNEI. This CDR3 has 13 amino acids. The CDR3 protein is CASRYRGSGELFF. The CDR3 DNA reads TGTGCCAGCAGGTACAGGGGATCCGGGGAGCTGTTTTTT.